This TCR beta chain emerged from a study of T cell responses to AZD1222 COVID-19 vaccine (dated by TCRdb to the early 2020s). Regarding the study in general: AZD1222 recipients with second doses at about 4 weeks or about 12 weeks were pooled, because spike-specific TCR depth and breadth did not differ between schedules. TCR sequencing covered roughly 230 trial participants: around 210 given two doses of AZD1222 and approximately 26 given two doses of MenACWY control vaccine. Trial participants were enrolled by age into 18-55, 56-69 and 70-plus year subgroups, with approximately 150, 28 and 58 TCR-sequenced participants respectively.

The time point label of this sample denotes: baseline before first vaccination. The vaccinee samples were drawn from two UK trials, COV001 and COV002, one of which was a single-blind randomized controlled phase 2/3 trial testing AZD1222 (ChAdOx1 nCoV-19) in healthy adults. For TCRbeta chain sequencing, PBMC samples from trial participants were taken at day 0 and at day 28 after the second dose. Reading from cysteine to phenylalanine, the CDR3 counts 19 amino acids. This entry keeps only the CDR3 DNA: 57 bases, framed from base 1. Trimming takes 2 bases off V and 2 bases off J; junction bases not matched to a gene: 13. Reading the germline V gene gives CDR1 MNHNS and CDR2 SASEGT. Beyond this particular receptor, the publication reports: The vaccine-associated CD4 TCRs covered the entire spike protein, and the dominant responses fell in regions 160-218 and 743-854. Because no samples from the day 14 peak response were available, repertoires could be characterized only after the peak T cell response. Conclusions about previously exposed vaccinees are limited, since just six or seven AZD1222 recipients were seropositive for SARS-CoV-2 at baseline. Participants were mostly white British and included more females than males, and it was suggested by the authors that clonal diversity may have been underestimated. A significant rise in spike-specific TCR breadth and depth was observed after two AZD1222 doses relative to day 0 and relative to MenACWY recipients. Reportedly, almost half of the unique spike-specific TCRs recognized epitopes lying outside the regions that are mutated in the B.1.351 and B.1.1.7 variants. The 56-69-year group was small, and its depth increase did not reach significance, likely because of low power.

To note about this clone: Its antigen is unknown. Base qualities were left out, and no much larger clone turns up one base away.

The CDR3 regions of human TCRbeta chains were analyzed by immunosequencing. The paper's processing steps were these. Repertoire TCRs were checked for matches against a reference library of SARS-CoV-2-specific TCRs that had been generated using the MIRA antigen-specificity platform. Breadth was defined as the fraction of unique TCRs that were SARS-CoV-2-associated, and depth was defined as the fraction of total T cells that were SARS-CoV-2-associated. Using the MIRA data, each spike-specific TCR was assigned both to the spike region to which the TCR was reactive and to a CD4 or CD8 class. Log10-transformed breadth and depth values were compared by one-way ANOVA with Sidak's multiple comparisons tests. TCRdb took over this immuneACCESS table, retaining in-frame rearrangements with V and J assigned. Such tables are incomplete; in checked studies, under half of the missing clones stem from an unresolved V gene, and the remainder is unexplained. The D gene and trimming were derived from the DNA, and the V and J assignments and clone size from that table. Within this sample are about 76,000 clones, with over 85% of them counted one time only. The top ten constitute roughly 3.9% of the sample.

Material: peripheral blood, obtained on day 0 of AZD1222 vaccination. The sequence was collected from an adult in good health. The sequence links TRBV6-1 to TRBJ1-2, and TRBD1 aligns with 11 junction nucleotides. The nucleotides read TGTGCCAGCAGTGAATTTTTCACGGGGACAGGGGGTTCCAACTATGGCTACACCTTC. Translated, this gives CASSEFFTGTGGSNYGYTF.